The rows below give T cell receptor beta chains drawn from one sample of a study of T cells in Graves' hyperthyroidism and ophthalmopathy. Each CDR3 protein gets one entry after TCRdb re-called the multiplex PCR reads with MiXCR. The data hold a few hundred thousand distinct CDR3 sequences, with roughly 14% observed a single time. The sample was blood. The receptors originated from a woman in her 30s with Graves' hyperthyroidism. Each CDR3 is given with its conserved first and last residue. Fields, in order: V gene, D gene, clone size, J gene, CDR3 protein, CDR3 DNA. A D gene is named only where the DNA matches it firmly. Some rows have no size entry. The others give once, few or many, or a class for an expanded clone.

TRBV19	-	-	TRBJ2-1	CASSTNLINEQFF	TGTGCCAGTAGTACCAACCTAATCAATGAGCAGTTCTTC
TRBV14	TRBD2	few	TRBJ2-3	CASSQGTSSSTDTQYF	TGTGCCAGCAGCCAAGGGACTAGTTCTAGCACAGATACGCAGTATTTT
TRBV12-3/TRBV12-4	TRBD2	many	TRBJ2-5	CASSSGTSGSWSETQYF	TGTGCCAGCAGTTCGGGGACTAGCGGGAGTTGGTCGGAGACCCAGTACTTC
TRBV3-1	-	many	TRBJ1-2	CASSQEISPDYGYTF	TGTGCCAGCAGCCAAGAAATTTCACCCGACTATGGCTACACCTTC
TRBV4-2	-	-	TRBJ1-4	CASSGPVGANEKLFF	TGTGCCAGCAGCGGGCCGGTTGGGGCTAATGAAAAACTGTTTTTT
TRBV9	-	many	TRBJ1-1	CASSVGTNTEAFF	TGTGCCAGCAGTGTCGGGACGAACACTGAAGCTTTCTTT
TRBV6-2/TRBV6-3	-	many	TRBJ2-1	CASSFTSLSVNYNEQFF	TGTGCCAGCAGTTTTACCTCACTAAGCGTGAACTACAATGAGCAGTTCTTC
TRBV7-2	-	many	TRBJ2-7	CASSFARAYEQYF	TGTGCCAGCAGCTTTGCCAGGGCCTACGAGCAGTACTTC
TRBV11-2	-	many	TRBJ1-2	CASSLVRNYGYTF	TGTGCCAGCAGCTTGGTCAGAAACTATGGCTACACCTTC
TRBV30	TRBD2	many	TRBJ2-2	CAWSLAGTNTGELFF	TGTGCCTGGAGTCTAGCGGGAACAAACACCGGGGAGCTGTTTTTT
TRBV5-1	TRBD1	many	TRBJ2-3	CASNRDRGATDTQYF	TGCGCCAGCAACAGGGACAGGGGAGCAACAGATACGCAGTATTTT
TRBV20-1	TRBD2	many	TRBJ2-1	CSAISGRDLEQFF	TGCAGTGCTATTAGCGGGAGAGACCTTGAGCAGTTCTTC
TRBV12-3/TRBV12-4	TRBD2	many	TRBJ2-1	CASSPGGGLAGLSSYNEQFF	TGTGCCAGCAGTCCCGGGGGGGGACTAGCTGGACTAAGCTCCTACAATGAGCAGTTCTTC
TRBV18	-	-	TRBJ2-3	CASSPIPTGTQTDTQYF	TGTGCCAGCTCACCTATTCCGACAGGAACCCAAACAGATACGCAGTATTTT
TRBV12-3/TRBV12-4	-	many	TRBJ2-7	CASSYVPLSSYEQYF	TGTGCCAGCAGTTACGTTCCATTGAGCTCCTACGAGCAGTACTTC
TRBV30	-	few	TRBJ2-2	CAWSAVGTAGELFF	TGTGCCTGGAGTGCGGTGGGGACCGCCGGGGAGCTGTTTTTT
TRBV7-8	-	many	TRBJ2-3	CASSLIGPVTDTQYF	TGTGCCAGCAGCTTAATCGGACCGGTCACAGATACGCAGTATTTT
TRBV6-1	-	many	TRBJ2-1	CASSEAQWLVRGNEQFF	TGTGCCAGCAGTGAAGCCCAGTGGCTAGTTCGGGGGAATGAGCAGTTCTTC
TRBV5-1	-	many	TRBJ2-1	CASSLAPGWDSYNEQFF	TGCGCCAGCAGCTTGGCCCCAGGGTGGGACTCCTACAATGAGCAGTTCTTC
TRBV20-1	TRBD2	many	TRBJ2-1	CSANSGLAVNYNEQFF	TGCAGTGCCAACTCAGGACTAGCGGTCAACTACAATGAGCAGTTCTTC
TRBV30	TRBD2	many	TRBJ2-3	CALSSGIRTDTQYF	TGTGCCTTAAGTAGCGGGATCAGGACAGATACGCAGTATTTT
TRBV20-1	-	many	TRBJ2-7	CSARPLGSEQYF	TGCAGTGCTAGACCCCTAGGGTCCGAGCAGTACTTC
TRBV10-3	-	few	TRBJ1-1	CAISDKVTEAFF	TGTGCCATCAGTGATAAGGTAACTGAAGCTTTCTTT
TRBV12-3/TRBV12-4	-	-	TRBJ1-2	CASSPDSPYGYTF	TGTGCCAGCAGTCCTGACAGTCCCTATGGCTACACCTTC
TRBV27	TRBD2	-	TRBJ2-1	CASSSPTTSGGSSYNEQFF	TGTGCCAGCAGTTCCCCCACGACTAGCGGGGGTAGCTCCTACAATGAGCAGTTCTTC
TRBV12-3/TRBV12-4	TRBD2	many	TRBJ2-1	CASSFILTSGKTSTNEQFF	TGTGCCAGCAGTTTCATACTGACTAGCGGGAAAACCTCTACCAATGAGCAGTTCTTC
TRBV9	-	-	TRBJ2-7	CASSVGGQIAYEQYF	TGTGCCAGCAGCGTAGGCGGACAGATAGCCTACGAGCAGTACTTC
TRBV18	TRBD1	many	TRBJ1-1	CASSPQRTGGTEAFF	TGTGCCAGCTCACCACAAAGGACAGGGGGGACTGAAGCTTTCTTT
TRBV4-3	-	-	TRBJ1-3	CASSSTPSSGNTIYF	TGCGCCAGCAGCTCCACACCGAGCTCTGGAAACACCATATATTTT
TRBV6-1	-	-	TRBJ2-7	CASSESHGRSYEQYF	TGTGCCAGCAGTGAGAGCCATGGTCGGTCCTACGAGCAGTACTTC
TRBV18	-	-	TRBJ2-7	CASSPSSGAEQYF	TGTGCCAGCTCACCATCGTCGGGCGCCGAGCAGTACTTC
TRBV5-1	TRBD1	many	TRBJ1-2	CASSLGTALDLVDGYTF	TGCGCCAGCAGCCTGGGGACAGCCCTAGACCTGGTCGATGGCTACACCTTC
TRBV27	-	many	TRBJ1-1	CASSLVGGATEAFF	TGTGCCAGCAGTTTGGTCGGGGGGGCCACTGAAGCTTTCTTT
TRBV27	TRBD1	many	TRBJ1-2	CASSLPRTGVGYYYGYTF	TGTGCCAGCAGTTTACCCCGGACAGGGGTAGGCTACTACTATGGCTACACCTTC
TRBV7-9	-	few	TRBJ2-5	CASSLNLLGETQYF	TGTGCCAGCAGCTTAAATCTCCTAGGCGAGACCCAGTACTTC
TRBV7-9	-	few	TRBJ2-1	CASSPPAVPSYNEQFF	TGTGCCAGCAGCCCCCCCGCAGTACCTTCCTACAATGAGCAGTTCTTC
TRBV5-4	TRBD2	-	TRBJ2-1	CASSLRTSGPNEQFF	TGTGCCAGCAGCTTGAGGACTAGCGGACCTAATGAGCAGTTCTTC
TRBV3-2	-	few	TRBJ2-7	CASSQDQGIPEGYEQYF	TGTGCCAGCAGCCAAGATCAAGGAATCCCTGAGGGTTACGAGCAGTACTTC
TRBV6-1	-	-	TRBJ1-4	CAGSLGTTTTNEKLFF	TGTGCCGGCAGCCTTGGGACAACCACAACTAATGAAAAACTGTTTTTT
TRBV2	TRBD1	many	TRBJ1-2	CASSAAGGAGYTF	TGTGCCAGCAGTGCTGCAGGGGGCGCTGGCTACACCTTC
TRBV7-8	-	many	TRBJ2-7	CASSGARVGYEQYF	TGTGCCAGCAGTGGAGCCAGGGTCGGCTACGAGCAGTACTTC
TRBV5-1	-	many	TRBJ2-4	CASSSNRENIQYF	TGCGCCAGCAGCTCCAACAGAGAAAACATTCAGTACTTC
TRBV19	TRBD1	many	TRBJ1-1	CASSTTGMTEAFF	TGTGCCAGTAGTACGACAGGGATGACTGAAGCTTTCTTT
TRBV7-2	-	-	TRBJ2-7	CASSLRGAGVGGQYF	TGTGCCAGCAGCCTCCGGGGGGCGGGAGTAGGCGGGCAGTACTTC
TRBV10-3	-	-	TRBJ1-1	CAISGDSNTEAFF	TGTGCCATCAGTGGAGATTCGAACACTGAAGCTTTCTTT